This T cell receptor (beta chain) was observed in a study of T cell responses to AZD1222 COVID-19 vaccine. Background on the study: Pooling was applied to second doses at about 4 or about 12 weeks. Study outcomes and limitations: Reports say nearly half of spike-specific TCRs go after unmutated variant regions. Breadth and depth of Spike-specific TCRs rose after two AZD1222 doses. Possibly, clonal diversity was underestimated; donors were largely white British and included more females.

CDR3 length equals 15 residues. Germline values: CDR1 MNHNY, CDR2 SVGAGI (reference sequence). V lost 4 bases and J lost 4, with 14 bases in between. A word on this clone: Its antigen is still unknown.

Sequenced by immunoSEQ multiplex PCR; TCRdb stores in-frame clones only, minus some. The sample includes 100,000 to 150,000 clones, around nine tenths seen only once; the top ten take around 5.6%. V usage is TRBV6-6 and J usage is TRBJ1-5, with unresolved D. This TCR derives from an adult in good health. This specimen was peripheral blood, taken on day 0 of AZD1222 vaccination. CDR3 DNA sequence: TGTGCCAGCAGTTTTTTTTTGCTGGAAAATCAGCCCCAGCATTTT. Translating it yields CASSFFLLENQPQHF.